Reported below is one T cell receptor beta chain. The repertoire was sequenced with immunoSEQ multiplex PCR; TCRdb's copy has only in-frame clones and lacks some. The table lists approximately 130,000 clones, about 80% of them singletons. Germline V gives CDR1 KGHSH, CDR2 LQKENI. The CDR3 sequence is 15 residues long. Trimming at V came to 0 bases and at J to 4 bases, leaving 6 bases not matched to a gene. This sample was taken from a study of blood T cell repertoires in COVID-19. The receptor comes from a middle-aged man with active or convalescent COVID-19. The sequencing sample was made of peripheral blood. V usage is TRBV18 and J usage is TRBJ2-7; 7 bases are shared with TRBD1. The CDR3 protein is CASSPPTGRLYEQYF. CDR3 DNA: TGTGCCAGCTCACCACCGACAGGGAGATTGTACGAGCAGTACTTC.